This T cell receptor beta chain is drawn from a study of tumor-infiltrating lymphocytes in primary liver carcinoma. The wider study: Patients had primary liver carcinoma treated by surgical resection. Tumor staging was T1-T3 N0M0; sizes spanned 4.2 to 10 cm across.

As concerns this clonotype: A much bigger clone sits one base away, suggesting this may be a read error.

This CDR3 contains 15 residues. CDR1 is MNHEY, CDR2 SVGEGT, per germline. Alongside blood RNA obtained from unsorted whole blood, germline DNA was also extracted. What was collected before surgery was around 4 milliliters of peripheral blood. cDNA specific to TCR beta was made from 500 to 650 ng of total RNA, with a constant-region primer employed for priming. Each TCR beta library was derived from three nested multiplex PCR rounds that employed slightly modified ARM-PCR. It was with TRBV1-TRBV30 forward primers and a C-beta reverse primer that the first two PCR rounds were run, at 10 cycles each. From the multiplex PCR reads, TCRdb called clonotypes with MiXCR, one entry per CDR3 protein. The sample yields around 210,000 distinct CDR3 sequences, roughly 61% seen once.

Sequencing input: peripheral blood. This TCR derives from a woman in her fifties or sixties with primary liver carcinoma and hepatitis B virus infection. The V call is TRBV6-2 or TRBV6-3, the J call TRBJ2-5, with D possibly TRBD1 on 6 matching bases. CDR3 DNA: TGTGACAGCCCATATGCCCTCGGACAGCAGGAGACCCAGTACTTC. Residues: CDSPYALGQQETQYF.